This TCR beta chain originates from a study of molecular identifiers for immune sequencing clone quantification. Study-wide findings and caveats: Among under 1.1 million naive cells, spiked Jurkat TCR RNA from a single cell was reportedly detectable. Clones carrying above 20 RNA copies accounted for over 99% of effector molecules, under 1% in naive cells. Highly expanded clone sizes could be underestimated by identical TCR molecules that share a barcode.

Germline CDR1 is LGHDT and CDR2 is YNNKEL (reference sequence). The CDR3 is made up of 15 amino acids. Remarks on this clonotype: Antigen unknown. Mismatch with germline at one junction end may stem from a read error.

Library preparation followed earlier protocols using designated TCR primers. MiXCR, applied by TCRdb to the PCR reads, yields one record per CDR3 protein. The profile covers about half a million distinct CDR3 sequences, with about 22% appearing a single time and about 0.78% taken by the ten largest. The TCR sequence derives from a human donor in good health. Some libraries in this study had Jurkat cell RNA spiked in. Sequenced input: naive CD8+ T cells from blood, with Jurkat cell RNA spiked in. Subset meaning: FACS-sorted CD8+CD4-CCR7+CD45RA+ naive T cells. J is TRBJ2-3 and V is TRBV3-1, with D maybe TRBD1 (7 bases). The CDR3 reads CASSQESGGGDTRYF. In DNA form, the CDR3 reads TGTGCCAGCAGCCAAGAGTCAGGGGGAGGTGATACGCGGTATTTT.